Listed here are 21 T cell receptor beta chains from one sample, sequenced in a study of long-term antiretroviral therapy in people with HIV. Survey level was the resolution at which the v3.0 immunoSEQ assay ran. The data were produced by immunoSEQ multiplex PCR, yet TCRdb's version contains in-frame clones alone and is incomplete. The repertoire holds about 24,000 clones, with around 81% as singletons. The sequences come from unsorted PBMCs, collected at the start of antiretroviral therapy, before treatment. The receptor set was obtained from a woman aged 18-35 years with HIV.

This clone showed up just once. V is TRBV4-1 and J is TRBJ2-1; the D call may be TRBD1 or TRBD2 (5 bases each). Trimming removed 0 bases from V and 4 bases from J, with 10 bases in between. The CDR3 covers 15 residues. The germline gives CDR1 MGHRA, CDR2 YSYEKL. The CDR3 protein is CASSQDGGSYNEQFF. In DNA, the CDR3 is TGCGCCAGCAGCCAAGATGGGGGATCTTACAATGAGCAGTTCTTC.

The chain employs TRBV7-9 and TRBJ2-1, with 7 bases that match TRBD2. The CDR3 spans 14 residues. Germline V gives CDR1 SEHNR, CDR2 FQNEAQ (reference sequence). V shed 5 bases and J 7 bases; nucleotides not matched to a gene: 8. The CDR3 DNA reads as TGTGCCAGCAGCCTGTTTTGGGGGGGAAATGAGCAGTTCTTC. It specifies CASSLFWGGNEQFF. The full variable domain, its missing parts supplied by reference TRBV7-9 and TRBJ2-1, is DTGVSQNPRHKITKRGQNVTFRCDPISEHNRLYWYRQTLGQGPEFLTYFQNEAQLEKSRLLSDRFSAERPKGSFSTLEIQRTEQGDSAMYLCASSLFWGGNEQFFGPGTRLTVL.

This rearrangement joins TRBV7-2 to TRBJ1-3, with D hard to call. CDR3 length: 15 residues. Trimming took 0 bases from V and 0 from J, leaving 6 bases between them. The germline V gene has CDR1 SGHTA and CDR2 FQGNSA. CDR3: CASSLAGGSGNTIYF. The CDR3 bases are TGTGCCAGCAGCTTAGCGGGTGGCTCTGGAAACACCATATATTTT.

The chain has TRBV28 and TRBJ1-5, with D possibly matching TRBD1 (6 bases). Trimming pared 10 bases from V and 4 bases from J, leaving 20 bases between. CDR3 length: 15 residues. CDR1 MDHEN and CDR2 SYDVKM come from the germline V gene. The chain's CDR3 is CAIDWGGAKNQPQHF. The CDR3 DNA reads TGTGCCATCGACTGGGGGGGCGCAAAAAATCAGCCCCAGCATTTT.

V gene TRBV13 combines with J gene TRBJ1-1; possibly TRBD1 for D (5 bases). The CDR3 has 14 residues. Trimming removed 5 bases at V and 0 bases at J, with 10 bases between. Germline V gene sequence: CDR1 PRHDT, CDR2 FYEKMQ (reference sequence). The CDR3: CASSPGGMNTEAFF. In nucleotides, the CDR3 is TGTGCCAGCAGCCCGGGGGGGATGAACACTGAAGCTTTCTTT.

This clone was recorded once. V and J are TRBV7-2 and TRBJ2-7; 11 positions match TRBD2. Germline V lookup: CDR1 SGHTA, CDR2 FQGNSA. V lost 0 bases, J lost 3 bases, and 7 bases stayed unmatched. This CDR3 is 17 amino acids long. The CDR3 spells CASSLAPLAGGHYEQYF. In DNA, the CDR3 is TGTGCCAGCAGCTTAGCTCCTCTAGCGGGGGGACACTACGAGCAGTACTTC.

V gene TRBV9 combines with J gene TRBJ2-7; 7 bases are a match to TRBD1. CDR3 length: 15 amino acids. Per the germline V gene, CDR1 is SGDLS and CDR2 is YYNGEE. The junction had 10 bases not matched to a gene; V was cut back by 4 bases and J by 3 bases. The CDR3 protein is CASSLRGQGFYEQYF. In DNA form, the CDR3 reads TGTGCCAGCAGCTTAAGGGGGCAGGGTTTCTACGAGCAGTACTTC.

The genes are TRBV6-5 and TRBJ2-3; 8 positions agree with TRBD2. The CDR3 is made up of 13 amino acids. Germline-derived CDR1 and CDR2 are MNHEY and SVGAGI. V shed 7 bases and J 5 bases; nucleotides not matched to a gene: 5. DNA for the CDR3: TGTGCCAGCAAAGCGGGGGTCAGAGATACGCAGTATTTT. Its protein product is CASKAGVRDTQYF.

This rearrangement joins TRBV7-9 to TRBJ1-4; the D gene is possibly TRBD1 (6 bases). With 8 bases removed from V and 4 bases from J, the gap between germline ends came to 11 bases. This CDR3 is 13 amino acids long. Germline V lookup: CDR1 SEHNR, CDR2 FQNEAQ (reference sequence). CDR3 DNA: TGTGCCAGCTCCGGACAGAATAATGAAAAACTGTTTTTT. It encodes CASSGQNNEKLFF. Full variable domain (outside the CDR3, taken from reference TRBV7-9 and TRBJ1-4): DTGVSQNPRHKITKRGQNVTFRCDPISEHNRLYWYRQTLGQGPEFLTYFQNEAQLEKSRLLSDRFSAERPKGSFSTLEIQRTEQGDSAMYLCASSGQNNEKLFFGSGTQLSVL.

This rearrangement joins TRBV11-2 to TRBJ2-1; TRBD2 matches 8 bases. In germline, CDR1 is SGHAT, CDR2 FQNNGV. The CDR3 runs to 18 residues. J lost 9 bases, V lost 2 bases, and 18 bases had no gene match. The CDR3 loop is CASSLRAGGSSSRGEQFF. In nucleotides, the CDR3 is TGTGCCAGCAGCTTAAGGGCGGGGGGTTCCTCTAGTCGTGGTGAGCAGTTCTTC.

The table lists this clone with a count of one. This chain links TRBV5-1 with TRBJ2-7; no clear D gene. Germline V gene sequence: CDR1 SGHRS, CDR2 YFSETQ. Trimming shortened V by 0 bases and J by 4 bases, and 5 bases separated the two germline ends. The CDR3 extends over 12 amino acids. The CDR3 nucleotides read TGCGCCAGCAGCTTGGAACAATACGAGCAGTACTTC. Its translation: CASSLEQYEQYF. Variable domain in full (rest from reference TRBV5-1 and TRBJ2-7): KAGVTQTPRYLIKTRGQQVTLSCSPISGHRSVSWYQQTPGQGLQFLFEYFSETQRNKGNFPGRFSGRQFSNSRSEMNVSTLELGDSALYLCASSLEQYEQYFGPGTRLTVT.

The chain carries TRBV28 and TRBJ1-2; D might be TRBD1 (6 bases). The CDR3 contains 13 residues. The V and J ends lost 5 bases and 3 bases respectively, with 10 bases between them. Looked up from germline, CDR1 is MDHEN and CDR2 is SYDVKM. The CDR3 nucleotides read TGTGCCAGCAGTCCTACAGGGTACTATGGCTACACCTTC. This codes for CASSPTGYYGYTF.

The DNA for the CDR3 is TGTGCCAGCAGTAGTTCAGAGTACAATGAGCAGTTCTTC. This codes for CASSSSEYNEQFF. The J gene is TRBJ2-1, the V gene TRBV5-6; D unclear. Per the germline V gene, CDR1 is SGHDT and CDR2 is YYEEEE. V was clipped by 5 bases and J by 4 bases, with 10 bases between them. The CDR3 consists of 13 residues.

Here the CDR3 DNA reads TGTGCCAGCAGTGAAGAGTCAGCTCAGCCCCAGCATTTT. Translating gives CASSEESAQPQHF. The gene calls are TRBV2 and TRBJ1-5; D is unclear. CDR3 length: 13 residues. CDR1 and CDR2 (germline): SNHLY, FYNNEI. With 1 base removed from V and 6 bases from J, the gap between germline ends came to 7 bases.

The chain links TRBV5-6 to TRBJ2-7; D may be TRBD2 (6 bases). CDR1 SGHDT and CDR2 YYEEEE come from the germline V gene. There are 12 residues in the CDR3. The ends were cut back, 5 bases at V and 7 bases at J, with 13 bases in the middle. The CDR3 DNA is TGTGCCAGCAGGACCCCCCGGGGGGAGCAGTACTTC. It specifies CASRTPRGEQYF.

V usage is TRBV6-1 and J usage is TRBJ2-1; no clear D gene. Germline V CDR1 and CDR2: MNHNS, SASEGT. Trimming took off 7 bases at V and 12 bases at J, with 16 bases between the two ends. The CDR3 runs to 12 residues. The CDR3 sequence: CASTPEPAGQFF. Here the CDR3 DNA reads TGTGCCAGCACGCCCGAGCCGGCAGGGCAGTTCTTC.

The chain combines TRBV5-6 with TRBJ2-7; no clear D. Trimming took off 5 bases at V and 2 bases at J, with 11 bases between the two ends. This CDR3 is 13 amino acids long. CDR1 and CDR2 (germline): SGHDT, YYEEEE. This chain's CDR3 is CASSKQSTYEQYF. Here the CDR3 DNA reads TGTGCCAGCAGTAAACAGTCAACCTACGAGCAGTACTTC.

This clone appeared once. V is TRBV28 and J is TRBJ2-1; TRBD2 might be the D (6 bases). Germline V CDR1 and CDR2: MDHEN, SYDVKM. The CDR3 is 14 residues long. Between the trimmed V and J ends, which lost 3 bases and 0 bases, there was a span of 6 bases. The CDR3 loop reads CASSLGGSYNEQFF. The CDR3 nucleotides are TGTGCCAGCAGTTTGGGGGGCTCCTACAATGAGCAGTTCTTC.

In DNA form, the CDR3 reads TGTGCCAGCAGTCTGACAGGGGCCAGAGATACGCAGTATTTT. This gives the protein CASSLTGARDTQYF. The chain uses TRBV27 and TRBJ2-3, with 8 bases fitting TRBD1. Per the germline V gene, CDR1 is MNHEY and CDR2 is SMNVEV (reference sequence). The CDR3 contains 14 residues. V lost 5 bases and J lost 5; bases outside the gene matches: 6.

This chain connects TRBV7-2 to TRBJ2-2; 7 bases line up with TRBD2. J lost 7 bases, V lost 2 bases, and 10 bases had no gene match. CDR3 size: 16 residues. Germline CDR1 reads SGHTA; CDR2 reads FQGNSA. CDR3 region: CASSLLSGNLVGELFF. The CDR3 DNA reads as TGTGCCAGCAGCTTATTAAGCGGGAATCTGGTCGGGGAGCTGTTTTTT. The variable domain in full, with the rest retrieved from reference TRBV7-2 and TRBJ2-2, is GAGVSQSPSNKVTEKGKDVELRCDPISGHTALYWYRQSLGQGLEFLIYFQGNSAPDKSGLPSDRFSAERTGGSVSTLTIQRTQQEDSAVYLCASSLLSGNLVGELFFGEGSRLTVL.

The rearrangement uses TRBV6-5 and TRBJ1-1; a weak D match, TRBD1 (6 bases). Germline lookup yields CDR1 MNHEY and CDR2 SVGAGI. V was trimmed by 2 bases and J by 8 bases, leaving 15 bases between them. This CDR3 has 14 amino acids. Written as DNA, the CDR3 is TGTGCCAGCAGTTACACACTATCCGGGACAGAAGCTTTCTTT. It encodes CASSYTLSGTEAFF.